The clone carrying this T cell receptor beta chain was detected only a few times. Its antigen remains unknown. Germline V CDR1 and CDR2: LNHNV, YYDKDF (reference sequence). The CDR3 is 18 amino acids. Trimming at V came to 1 base and at J to 1 base, leaving 8 bases not matched to a gene. Unique molecular identifiers were incorporated when the TCRbeta library was constructed. TCRdb re-called the PCR reads with MiXCR, one entry per CDR3 protein. Counted here are a few hundred thousand distinct CDR3 sequences, roughly 16% occurring once; the ten biggest clones make up around 30%. This sample is drawn from a study of T-cell reconstitution after alpha-beta-depleted transplantation in children. Whole-study results and caveats: In some patients, recipient T cells and intrathymic progenitors surviving conditioning explained high day-60 diversity. From newly produced T cells came most of the T-cell counts and diversity one year after transplant.

Sequencing used PBMCs, mostly from graft donor cells, obtained 360 days after TCRalphabeta/CD19-depleted stem cell transplant. This chain links TRBV15 with TRBJ2-4; 9 positions match TRBD1. The sequence was collected from a boy in the first two years of life who had a stem cell transplant for Wiskott-Aldrich syndrome, so the T cells may come from the graft donor. The CDR3 DNA is TGTGCCACCAGCAGAGGCGCCGGGACAGGGAAGGCCAAAAACATTCAGTACTTC. Its translation is CATSRGAGTGKAKNIQYF.